The 29 T cell receptor beta chains below come from one sample, sequenced in a study of regulatory T cells in long-lasting Graves disease. Arm-PCR of CDR3 regions and iRepertoire HTBI primers were the basis on which TCR beta libraries were built. TCRdb fed the multiplex PCR reads into MiXCR, producing one record per CDR3 protein. The data contain 300,000 to 400,000 distinct CDR3 sequences, around 20% of them singletons. Time point meaning: persistent/refractory GD, antithyroid drugs over 5 years with positive TRAb. The TCR library was made from RNA extracted from PBMCs. The material sequenced was peripheral blood mononuclear cells (PBMCs), taken when the disease was refractory, from a patient treated with antithyroid drugs. Receptor source: a female donor with Graves disease.

The chain combines TRBV6-5 with TRBJ2-2, with D perhaps TRBD2 (6 bases). Germline CDR1 and CDR2: MNHEY and SVGAGI. The CDR3 covers 16 residues. With 4 bases removed from V and 6 bases from J, the gap between germline ends came to 18 bases. The CDR3 DNA sequence: TGTGCCAGCAGTTCCTCTCGCGGGACCCTAGCCGGGGAGCTGTTTTTT. Translated: CASSSSRGTLAGELFF.

The sample holds a few counts of this clonotype. The gene calls are TRBV20-1 and TRBJ2-7; 9 bases are shared with TRBD2. Trimming removed 0 bases from V and 6 bases from J; junction bases left unmatched: 9. Germline CDR1 reads DFQATT; CDR2 reads SNEGSKA (reference sequence). CDR3 size: 15 residues. This chain's CDR3 is CSARDTAGGPVEQYF. The CDR3 DNA is TGCAGTGCTAGAGATACGGCGGGAGGGCCGGTCGAGCAGTACTTC.

V and J are TRBV19 and TRBJ2-2; TRBD1 is a possible D gene (7 bases). The CDR3 has 14 residues. The V end was cut by 5 bases, the J end by 4 bases, with 11 bases between. Germline V gene lookup returns CDR1 LNHDA and CDR2 SQIVND (reference sequence). As DNA, the CDR3 is TGTGCCAGTAGTTACAGGGGAGGCACCGGGGAGCTGTTTTTT. It is translated as CASSYRGGTGELFF. The variable domain in full, with the rest retrieved from reference TRBV19 and TRBJ2-2, is DGGITQSPKYLFRKEGQNVTLSCEQNLNHDAMYWYRQDPGQGLRLIYYSQIVNDFQKGDIAEGYSVSREKKESFPLTVTSAQKNPTAFYLCASSYRGGTGELFFGEGSRLTVL.

With regard to this clonotype: A much larger clone differs by one base, so this may be a read error. The chain carries TRBV13 and TRBJ2-7; 9 bases match TRBD1. This CDR3 is built from 15 residues. Germline CDR1 is PRHDT and CDR2 is FYEKMQ (reference sequence). The CDR3: CASSLGGQGPYERYF. The CDR3 nucleotides read TGTGCCAGCAGCTTAGGGGGACAGGGACCCTACGAGCGGTACTTC.

This clonotype turned up a few times. J is TRBJ1-1 and V is TRBV20-1, with TRBD1 as a possible D gene (6 bases). V was clipped by 2 bases and J by 6 bases, with 16 bases between them. The CDR3 loop spans 14 amino acids. CDR1 and CDR2 (germline): DFQATT, SNEGSKA (reference sequence). CDR3 sequence reads: CSARTPGGAPEAFF. CDR3 coding DNA: TGCAGTGCTAGAACCCCCGGGGGGGCCCCTGAAGCTTTCTTT.

This clonotype was observed a few times. One junction end disagrees with the germline gene, perhaps due to a read error. J is TRBJ1-4 and V is TRBV7-3; D is possibly TRBD1 (5 bases). Germline loops: CDR1 SGHTA, CDR2 FQGTGA. This CDR3 spans 17 amino acids. Here the CDR3 DNA reads TGCGCCAGCAGCCAACCTCCCGGATGGGGCAAGGATGAAAAACTGTTTTTT. Protein sequence: CASSQPPGWGKDEKLFF.

This clonotype was counted at least ten times. The V call is TRBV12-3 or TRBV12-4, the J call TRBJ1-4; 7 bases agree with TRBD1. The CDR3 contains 14 residues. Losses at the gene ends were 5 bases for V and 8 bases for J; bases not matched to a gene: 8. CDR3 DNA sequence: TGTGCCAGCAGTCATAGACAGGGAGGCGAAAAACTGTTTTTT. Protein sequence: CASSHRQGGEKLFF.

About this clonotype itself: A far larger clone lies a single base away; this is likely a read error. The J gene is TRBJ1-1, the V gene TRBV11-2; D unresolved. This CDR3 is 15 amino acids long. In germline, CDR1 is SGHAT, CDR2 FQNNGV. The CDR3 here is CVSSLVVSMNTEAFF. DNA of the CDR3: TGTGTCAGCAGCTTAGTCGTGTCGATGAACACTGAAGCTTTCTTT. The full variable domain, in which reference TRBV11-2 and TRBJ1-1 provide the parts outside the CDR3, is EAGVAQSPRYKIIEKRQSVAFWCNPISGHATLYWYQQILGQGPKLLIQFQNNGVVDDSQLPKDRFSAERLKGVDSTLKIQPAKLEDSAVYLCVSSLVVSMNTEAFFGQGTRLTVV.

At least ten counts were recorded for this clonotype. The chain recombines TRBV7-8 with TRBJ2-5; 9 bases map to TRBD1. Germline values: CDR1 SGHVS, CDR2 FQNEAQ. The CDR3 has 16 residues. Unmatched junction bases numbered 7, after V lost 0 bases and J lost 5 bases. CDR3 DNA sequence: TGTGCCAGCAGCTTAGCCTACAGGGGGCGCGGGGAGACCCAGTACTTC. Residues: CASSLAYRGRGETQYF.

This clonotype was counted ten times or more. This chain uses TRBV7-9 with TRBJ2-7, with 8 bases lining up with TRBD1. Germline assignment: CDR1 SEHNR and CDR2 FQNEAQ (reference sequence). Losses at the gene ends were 2 bases for V and 6 bases for J; bases not matched to a gene: 15. The CDR3 has 17 residues. The CDR3 loop reads CASSLQFGTGYTSEQYF. The CDR3 DNA sequence: TGTGCCAGCAGCTTACAATTTGGGACAGGCTATACCTCCGAGCAGTACTTC.

This clonotype was counted ten times or more. The gene calls are TRBV5-1 and TRBJ1-5; D is uncertain. Germline V CDR1 and CDR2: SGHRS, YFSETQ. V lost 0 bases, J lost 2 bases, and 9 bases lay in between. The CDR3 is 15 amino acids. The CDR3: CASSLVGEGNQPQHF. DNA for the CDR3: TGCGCCAGCAGCTTGGTCGGGGAAGGCAATCAGCCCCAGCATTTT.

As regards this clonotype: A far larger clone is a single base away, which makes a read error likely. The chain combines TRBV6-2 or TRBV6-3 with TRBJ1-2; 8 positions match TRBD1. There are 16 residues in the CDR3. V lost 10 bases and J lost 2; bases outside the gene matches: 15. Germline V lookup: CDR1 MNHEY, CDR2 SVGEGT. In nucleotides, the CDR3 is TGTGCCAACATCCTCGCTGCGACAGGGGTGAACTATGGCTACACCTTC. This translates into CANILAATGVNYGYTF.

The chain has TRBV20-1 and TRBJ1-3; 7 bases are shared with TRBD1. This CDR3 spans 12 amino acids. The V and J ends lost 5 bases and 11 bases, in that order; junction bases with no gene match: 9. Germline V gives CDR1 DFQATT, CDR2 SNEGSKA (reference sequence). The CDR3 sequence is CSAGTDFLPIYF. In nucleotides, the CDR3 is TGCAGTGCTGGGACAGACTTTCTCCCCATATATTTT.

Ten or more counts support this clonotype. This chain joins TRBV12-3 or TRBV12-4 and TRBJ1-2; perhaps TRBD1 as D (6 bases). V shed 7 bases and J shed 4 bases, with 19 bases lying between them. The CDR3 totals 15 residues. The CDR3 region is CASNGDRDRSYGYTF. In DNA, the CDR3 is TGTGCCAGCAATGGGGACCGAGACAGGTCCTATGGCTACACCTTC.

This clonotype was observed a handful of times. The chain links TRBV6-1 to TRBJ2-6, with 7 bases lining up with TRBD1. J was trimmed by 2 bases and V by 7 bases; bases with no gene match: 2. Per germline, CDR1 MNHNS and CDR2 SASEGT. There are 14 residues in the CDR3. The chain's CDR3 is CASTTGPGANVLTF. The CDR3 nucleotides are TGTGCCAGCACGACAGGGCCTGGGGCCAACGTCCTGACTTTC.

For this clonotype: It may be a read error: a sequence one base away is much more abundant. The chain has TRBV3-1 and TRBJ1-2; D possibly corresponds to TRBD1 (6 bases). Germline V gene data show CDR1 as LGHDT and CDR2 as YNNKEL (reference sequence). The CDR3 has 15 amino acids. As DNA, the CDR3 is TGTGCCAGCAGCCACCTAGGGGAAGGGGGATATGGCCACACCTTC. Residues: CASSHLGEGGYGHTF.

V and J are TRBV5-1 and TRBJ2-1; D is perhaps TRBD1 (5 bases). From germline, CDR1 is SGHRS and CDR2 YFSETQ. V lost 5 bases to trimming and J lost 5 bases, with 11 bases between them. The CDR3 length is 13 residues. The CDR3 protein is CASSSDRHNEQFF. The CDR3 DNA follows: TGCGCCAGCAGTTCCGACAGACACAATGAGCAGTTCTTC.

The V call is TRBV6-1, the J call TRBJ1-1; 8 bases line up with TRBD1. Trimming removed 5 bases from V and 1 base from J; junction bases left unmatched: 6. From germline, CDR1 is MNHNS and CDR2 SASEGT. CDR3 size: 15 residues. The CDR3 here is CASSRHRGANTEAFF. CDR3 in DNA: TGTGCCAGCAGTCGACACAGGGGGGCGAACACTGAAGCTTTCTTT.

CDR3 coding DNA: TGCAGTGCTACCCAGGGTCTCAATCAGCCCCAGCATTTT. Protein product: CSATQGLNQPQHF. V and J are TRBV20-1 and TRBJ1-5; the D gene is possibly TRBD1 (5 bases). Germline lookup yields CDR1 DFQATT and CDR2 SNEGSKA (reference sequence). The CDR3 is 13 residues long. V lost 4 bases, J lost 3 bases, and 10 bases lay in between.

CDR3 sequence (DNA): TGTGCCAGCAGTTACTATCCCGGGGGCCGCCCCTACGAGCAGTACTTC. Protein: CASSYYPGGRPYEQYF. The chain carries TRBV6-5 and TRBJ2-7; D is perhaps TRBD1 or TRBD2 (6 bases each). With 1 base removed from V and 2 bases from J, the gap between germline ends came to 15 bases. CDR1 and CDR2 from the germline V gene are MNHEY and SVGAGI. The CDR3 loop spans 16 amino acids.

This clonotype was counted only a few times. The chain carries TRBV7-9 and TRBJ1-4; 7 bases are a match to TRBD1. The CDR3 contains 15 residues. CDR1 and CDR2 (germline): SEHNR, FQNEAQ (reference sequence). Trimming removed 3 bases from V and 7 bases from J; junction bases left unmatched: 8. DNA of the CDR3: TGTGCCAGCAGCTTGTCGACAGGGAAAGGTGAAAAACTGTTTTTT. Amino acid sequence: CASSLSTGKGEKLFF.

The chain carries TRBV20-1 and TRBJ2-3, with 9 bases identical to TRBD2. The J segment lost 0 bases and the V segment lost 3 bases, leaving 7 bases of the junction unmatched. Germline V gene data show CDR1 as DFQATT and CDR2 as SNEGSKA (reference sequence). The CDR3 spans 16 residues. The CDR3 DNA reads as TGCAGTGCTAGCCGAGCGGGGGGCGGTAGCACAGATACGCAGTATTTT. Its translation is CSASRAGGGSTDTQYF.

This clonotype was seen only a few times. This may stem from a read error, because a much larger clone lies one nucleotide away. The rearrangement links TRBV7-9 to TRBJ2-2, with TRBD2 matching 10 bases. CDR3 length equals 16 residues. Germline lookup yields CDR1 SEHNR and CDR2 FQNEAQ (reference sequence). CDR3: CASSPQRGGGTGEPFF. In DNA, the CDR3 is TGTGCCAGCAGCCCACAGCGGGGGGGCGGCACCGGGGAGCCGTTTTTT.

The chain joins TRBV6-1 to TRBJ1-1, with D uncertain. This CDR3 is built from 14 residues. V was cut by 8 bases and J by 0 bases, with 13 bases left in between. Germline V gene lookup returns CDR1 MNHNS and CDR2 SASEGT. Here the CDR3 reads CASAPRQMNTEAFF. The CDR3 region has the DNA TGTGCCAGCGCCCCGCGGCAAATGAACACTGAAGCTTTCTTT.

This clonotype was counted many times. The chain joins TRBV24-1 to TRBJ1-5, with TRBD1 matching 8 bases. This CDR3 has 16 residues. Germline loops: CDR1 KGHDR, CDR2 SFDVKD. J gave up 5 bases and V 2 bases, and 7 bases lay outside the gene matches. CDR3 loop: CATSDSGRGLDQPQHF. The DNA for the CDR3 is TGTGCCACCAGTGATTCGGGCAGGGGGCTTGATCAGCCCCAGCATTTT.

The chain links TRBV28 to TRBJ1-6; D gene ambiguous. Germline lookup yields CDR1 MDHEN and CDR2 SYDVKM. V was cut by 6 bases and J by 6 bases, with 12 bases left in between. The CDR3 has 14 amino acids. The CDR3 DNA follows: TGTGCCAGCAGCGGGCCCTTGTCTAATTCACCCCTCCACTTT. This gives the protein CASSGPLSNSPLHF.

This clonotype came up a few times. Being one base from a much bigger clone, this may be a read error. J is TRBJ1-2 and V is TRBV7-9, with TRBD1 matching 8 bases. CDR3 length: 14 residues. The J segment lost 4 bases and the V segment lost 2 bases, leaving 3 bases of the junction unmatched. Germline lookup yields CDR1 SEHNR and CDR2 FQNEAQ (reference sequence). CDR3 DNA sequence: TGTGCCAGCAGCTTAATTGGACAGGGCTATGGCTACACCTTC. Amino acids: CASSLIGQGYGYTF.

The table lists this clonotype with a few counts. The chain couples TRBV5-5 to TRBJ1-4, with no clear D. V lost 5 bases and J 8 bases, leaving 10 bases between the germline ends. CDR3 length equals 12 residues. Looked up from germline, CDR1 is SGHKS and CDR2 is YYEKEE (reference sequence). The CDR3, as DNA: TGTGCCAGCAGTCGGTTGGAGGAAAAACTGTTTTTT. It codes for CASSRLEEKLFF.

The chain links TRBV19 to TRBJ2-5; D is ambiguous. The V gene lost 6 bases and the J gene lost 1 base, with 9 bases spanning the gap. Germline V gene lookup returns CDR1 LNHDA and CDR2 SQIVND (reference sequence). The CDR3 sequence is 13 residues long. The CDR3 sequence: CASRRSGQETQYF. The CDR3 DNA reads as TGTGCCAGTAGGCGGAGTGGCCAAGAGACCCAGTACTTC. The entire variable domain, with the rest obtained from reference TRBV19 and TRBJ2-5, is as follows: DGGITQSPKYLFRKEGQNVTLSCEQNLNHDAMYWYRQDPGQGLRLIYYSQIVNDFQKGDIAEGYSVSREKKESFPLTVTSAQKNPTAFYLCASRRSGQETQYFGPGTRLLVL.